The rows below give T cell receptor beta chains drawn from one sample of a study of blood T cell repertoires in COVID-19. TCRdb's copy holds only in-frame clones and misses some; the assay was immunoSEQ multiplex PCR. The sample lists over 80,000 clones, about 79% occurring once. The sequenced sample consisted of peripheral blood. These receptors all stem from a woman aged 50 to 65 with acute or convalescent COVID-19. Both conserved end residues are part of each CDR3. D genes are given only for firm matches.

V: TRBV28; D: TRBD2; CDR3: CASSRGSGGIQLATDTQYF
V: TRBV10-3; D: TRBD2; CDR3: CAIRGGTGNSYEQYF
V: TRBV5-5; D: .; CDR3: CASSLTGPRGEKLFF
V: TRBV5-1; D: .; CDR3: CASSSNSFGMNTEAFF
V: TRBV15; D: .; CDR3: CATSSGGHGELFF
V: TRBV19; D: TRBD1; CDR3: CASSRSQGRYGYTF
V: TRBV2; D: .; CDR3: CASSPRRDQPQHF
V: TRBV27; D: .; CDR3: CASSPRTFDSYEQYF
V: TRBV2; D: TRBD2; CDR3: CASSEGRVGLAGAGIADTQYF
V: TRBV11-1; D: TRBD2; CDR3: CASSTWTSGVLKTQYF
V: TRBV5-1; D: TRBD2; CDR3: CASSLVARGGPDTQYF
V: TRBV6-4; D: .; CDR3: CASSPLGSYNSPLHF
V: TRBV28; D: .; CDR3: CASREAYSYEQYF
V: TRBV9; D: TRBD1; CDR3: CASSASGTGGDIQYF
V: TRBV10-3; D: .; CDR3: CAISVAGNGNTIYF
V: TRBV4-1; D: .; CDR3: CASSQATGWEKLFF
V: TRBV7-8; D: TRBD1; CDR3: CASSPRRTGNTEAFF
V: TRBV6-4; D: .; CDR3: CASSDEGDTQYF
V: TRBV2; D: TRBD1; CDR3: CASCWTGTYEQYF
V: TRBV5-4; D: .; CDR3: CASSLAGMNGYTF
V: TRBV2; D: .; CDR3: CASSELQGPNIQYF
V: TRBV20-1; D: .; CDR3: CSHRRGDGYTF
V: TRBV4-2; D: .; CDR3: CASSQQGGGGLNNEQFF
V: TRBV28; D: TRBD1; CDR3: CASSPGQGLQPQHF
V: TRBV18; D: .; CDR3: CASSHDIPADLFF
V: TRBV3-1/TRBV3-2; D: TRBD1; CDR3: CASSYDRGGYEQYF
V: TRBV6-5; D: TRBD1; CDR3: CASRGTGTNYGYTF
V: TRBV7-2; D: .; CDR3: CARGVQCSYNSPLHF
V: TRBV7-9; D: .; CDR3: CASSPRDSEAFF
V: TRBV2; D: TRBD1; CDR3: CASSQTGGYYGYTF
V: TRBV6-1; D: TRBD2; CDR3: CASSEGGGPDTQYF
V: TRBV11-1; D: .; CDR3: CASSLGVSGNTIYF
V: TRBV28; D: TRBD1; CDR3: CASSFRDRLNSPLHF
V: TRBV3-1/TRBV3-2; D: .; CDR3: CASSQMPGITGELFF
V: TRBV5-1; D: .; CDR3: CASSLQGTEAFF